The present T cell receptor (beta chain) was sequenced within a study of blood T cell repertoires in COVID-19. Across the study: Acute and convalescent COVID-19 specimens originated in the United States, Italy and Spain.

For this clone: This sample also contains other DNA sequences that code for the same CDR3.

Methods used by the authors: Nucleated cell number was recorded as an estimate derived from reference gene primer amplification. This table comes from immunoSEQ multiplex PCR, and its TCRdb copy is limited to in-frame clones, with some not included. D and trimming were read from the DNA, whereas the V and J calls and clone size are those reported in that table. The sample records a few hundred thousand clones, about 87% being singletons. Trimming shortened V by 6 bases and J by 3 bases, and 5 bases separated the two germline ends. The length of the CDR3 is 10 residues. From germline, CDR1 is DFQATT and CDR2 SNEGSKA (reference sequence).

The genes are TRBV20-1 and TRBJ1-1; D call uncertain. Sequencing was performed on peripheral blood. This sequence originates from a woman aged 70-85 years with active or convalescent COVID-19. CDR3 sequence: CSAPDTEAFF. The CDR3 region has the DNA TGCAGTGCACCGGACACTGAAGCTTTCTTT.